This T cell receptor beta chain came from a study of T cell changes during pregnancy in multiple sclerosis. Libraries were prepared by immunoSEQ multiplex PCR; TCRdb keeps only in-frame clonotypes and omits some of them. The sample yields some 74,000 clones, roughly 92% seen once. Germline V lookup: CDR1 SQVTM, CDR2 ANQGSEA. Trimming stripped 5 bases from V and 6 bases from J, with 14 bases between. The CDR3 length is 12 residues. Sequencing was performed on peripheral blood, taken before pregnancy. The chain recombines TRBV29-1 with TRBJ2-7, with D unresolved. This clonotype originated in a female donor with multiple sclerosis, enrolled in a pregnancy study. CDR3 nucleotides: TGCAGCGTTACCGGTACTACCTCCGAGCAGTACTTC. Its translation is CSVTGTTSEQYF.